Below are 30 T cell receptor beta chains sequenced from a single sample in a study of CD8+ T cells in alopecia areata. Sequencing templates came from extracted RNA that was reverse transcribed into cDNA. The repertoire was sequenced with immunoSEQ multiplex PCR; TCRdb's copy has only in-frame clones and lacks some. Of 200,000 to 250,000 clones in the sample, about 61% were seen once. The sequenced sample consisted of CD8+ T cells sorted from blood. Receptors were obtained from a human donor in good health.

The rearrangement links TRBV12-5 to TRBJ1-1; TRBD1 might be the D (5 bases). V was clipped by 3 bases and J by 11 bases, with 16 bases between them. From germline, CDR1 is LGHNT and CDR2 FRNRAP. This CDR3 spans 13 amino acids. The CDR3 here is CASGLGHLSAAFF. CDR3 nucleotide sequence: TGTGCTAGTGGTTTAGGACATCTGTCTGCCGCTTTCTTT. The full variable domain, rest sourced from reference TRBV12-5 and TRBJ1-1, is DARVTQTPRHKVTEMGQEVTMRCQPILGHNTVFWYRQTMMQGLELLAYFRNRAPLDDSGMPKDRFSAEMPDATLATLKIQPSEPRDSAVYFCASGLGHLSAAFFGQGTRLTVV.

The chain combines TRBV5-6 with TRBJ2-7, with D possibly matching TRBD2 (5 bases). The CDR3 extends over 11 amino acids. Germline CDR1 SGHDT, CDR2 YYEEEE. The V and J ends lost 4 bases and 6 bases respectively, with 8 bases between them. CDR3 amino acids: CASSGSSEQYF. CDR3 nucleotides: TGTGCCAGCAGCGGGAGTTCCGAGCAGTACTTC. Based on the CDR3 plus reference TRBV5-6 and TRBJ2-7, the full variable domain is DAGVTQSPTHLIKTRGQQVTLRCSPKSGHDTVSWYQQALGQGPQFIFQYYEEEERQRGNFPDRFSGHQFPNYSSELNVNALLLGDSALYLCASSGSSEQYFGPGTRLTVT.

The CDR3 region has the DNA TGTGCCAGCAGTCCACAGGGGGCCTATTCACCCCTCCACTTT. Protein: CASSPQGAYSPLHF. The chain employs TRBV27 and TRBJ1-6, with 9 nucleotides matching TRBD1. The CDR3 runs to 14 residues. The ends lost 5 bases at V and 8 bases at J; junction bases unmatched: 4. Germline CDR1 MNHEY, CDR2 SMNVEV (reference sequence).

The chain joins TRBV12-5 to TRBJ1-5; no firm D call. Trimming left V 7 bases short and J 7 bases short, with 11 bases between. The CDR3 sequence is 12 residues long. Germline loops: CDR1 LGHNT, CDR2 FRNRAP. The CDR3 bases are TGTGCTAGTGCTCCGTCTGGACAGCCCCAGCATTTT. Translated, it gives CASAPSGQPQHF.

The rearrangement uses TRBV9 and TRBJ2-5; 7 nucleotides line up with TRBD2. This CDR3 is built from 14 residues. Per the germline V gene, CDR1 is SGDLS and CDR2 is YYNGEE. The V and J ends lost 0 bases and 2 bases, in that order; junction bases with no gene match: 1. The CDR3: CASSVEGLQETQYF. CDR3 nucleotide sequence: TGTGCCAGCAGCGTAGAGGGACTACAAGAGACCCAGTACTTC.

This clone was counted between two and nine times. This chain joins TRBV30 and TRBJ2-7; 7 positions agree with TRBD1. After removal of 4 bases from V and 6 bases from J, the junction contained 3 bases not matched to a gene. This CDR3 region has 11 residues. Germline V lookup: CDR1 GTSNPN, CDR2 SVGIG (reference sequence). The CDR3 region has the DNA TGTGCCTGGATGACAGGGTCCGAGCAGTACTTC. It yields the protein CAWMTGSEQYF. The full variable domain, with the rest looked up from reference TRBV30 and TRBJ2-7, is SQTIHQWPATLVQPVGSPLSLECTVEGTSNPNLYWYRQAAGRGLQLLFYSVGIGQISSEVPQNLSASRPQDRQFILSSKKLLLSDSGFYLCAWMTGSEQYFGPGTRLTVT.

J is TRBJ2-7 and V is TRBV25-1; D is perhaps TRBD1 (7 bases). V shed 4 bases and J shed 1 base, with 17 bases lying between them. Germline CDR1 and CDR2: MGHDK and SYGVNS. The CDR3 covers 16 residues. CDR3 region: CASSAQTAGQSYEQYF. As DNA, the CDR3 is TGTGCCAGCAGTGCCCAGACCGCGGGACAGTCCTACGAGCAGTACTTC.

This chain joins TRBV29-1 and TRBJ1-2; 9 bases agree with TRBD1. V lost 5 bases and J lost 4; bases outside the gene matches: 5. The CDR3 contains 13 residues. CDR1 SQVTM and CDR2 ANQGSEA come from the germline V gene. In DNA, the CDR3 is TGCAGCGTTCTTGAACAGGGGGCCTATGGCTACACCTTC. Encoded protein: CSVLEQGAYGYTF.

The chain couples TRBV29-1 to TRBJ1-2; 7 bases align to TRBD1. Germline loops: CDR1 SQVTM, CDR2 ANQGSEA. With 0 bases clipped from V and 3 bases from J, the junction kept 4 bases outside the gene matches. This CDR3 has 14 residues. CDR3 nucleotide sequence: TGCAGCGTTGAAGATTACAGGGGACACTATGGCTACACCTTC. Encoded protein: CSVEDYRGHYGYTF.

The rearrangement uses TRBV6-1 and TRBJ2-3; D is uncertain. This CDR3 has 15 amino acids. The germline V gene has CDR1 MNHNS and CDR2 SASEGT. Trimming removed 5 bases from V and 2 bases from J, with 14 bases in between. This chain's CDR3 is CASSSVAGYTDTQYF. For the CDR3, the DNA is TGTGCCAGCAGTTCCGTGGCAGGTTACACAGATACGCAGTATTTT.

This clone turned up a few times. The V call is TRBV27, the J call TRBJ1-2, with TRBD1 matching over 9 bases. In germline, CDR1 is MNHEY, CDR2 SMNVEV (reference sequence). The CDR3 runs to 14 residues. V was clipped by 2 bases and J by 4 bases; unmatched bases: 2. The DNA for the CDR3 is TGTGCCAGCAGTTTACAGGGACAGGGCTATGGCTACACCTTC. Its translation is CASSLQGQGYGYTF.

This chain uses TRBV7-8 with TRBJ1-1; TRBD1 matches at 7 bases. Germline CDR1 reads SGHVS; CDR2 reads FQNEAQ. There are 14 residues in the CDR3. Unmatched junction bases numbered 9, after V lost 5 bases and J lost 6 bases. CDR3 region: CASSPTDRRAEAFF. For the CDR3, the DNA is TGTGCCAGCAGCCCTACGGACAGGAGGGCTGAAGCTTTCTTT.

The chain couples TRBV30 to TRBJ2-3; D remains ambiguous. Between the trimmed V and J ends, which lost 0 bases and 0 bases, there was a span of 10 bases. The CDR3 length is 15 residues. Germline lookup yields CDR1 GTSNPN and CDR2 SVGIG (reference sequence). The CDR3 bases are TGTGCCTGGAGTGTATCGGCGGCTAGCACAGATACGCAGTATTTT. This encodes CAWSVSAASTDTQYF.

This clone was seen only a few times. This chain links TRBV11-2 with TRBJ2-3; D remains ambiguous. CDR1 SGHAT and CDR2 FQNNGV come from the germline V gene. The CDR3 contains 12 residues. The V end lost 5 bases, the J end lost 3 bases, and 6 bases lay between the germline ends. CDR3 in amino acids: CASSPHTDTQYF. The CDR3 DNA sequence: TGTGCCAGCAGCCCACATACAGATACGCAGTATTTT.

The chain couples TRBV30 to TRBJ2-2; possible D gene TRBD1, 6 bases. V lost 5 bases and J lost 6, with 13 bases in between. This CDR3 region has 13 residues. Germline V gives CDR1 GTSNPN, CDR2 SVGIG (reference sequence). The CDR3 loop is CAWDQTGPGELFF. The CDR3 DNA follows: TGTGCCTGGGACCAGACAGGCCCCGGGGAGCTGTTTTTT.

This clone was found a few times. In DNA, the CDR3 is TGTGCCAGCAGCCCTCGGTGGGGCGCGTACGAGCAGTACTTC. It specifies CASSPRWGAYEQYF. This chain connects TRBV7-6 to TRBJ2-7; TRBD1 is a possible D gene (5 bases). The CDR3 sequence is 14 residues long. Germline V gene lookup returns CDR1 SGHVS and CDR2 FNYEAQ. Trimming pared 5 bases from V and 4 bases from J, leaving 15 bases between.

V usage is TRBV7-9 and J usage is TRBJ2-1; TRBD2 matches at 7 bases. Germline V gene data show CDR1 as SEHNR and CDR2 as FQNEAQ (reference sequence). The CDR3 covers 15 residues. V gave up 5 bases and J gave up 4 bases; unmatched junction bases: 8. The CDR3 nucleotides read TGTGCCAGCAGCCCAAGGCTAGCGGTGTACAATGAGCAGTTCTTC. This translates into CASSPRLAVYNEQFF. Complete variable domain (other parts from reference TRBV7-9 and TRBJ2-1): DTGVSQNPRHKITKRGQNVTFRCDPISEHNRLYWYRQTLGQGPEFLTYFQNEAQLEKSRLLSDRFSAERPKGSFSTLEIQRTEQGDSAMYLCASSPRLAVYNEQFFGPGTRLTVL.

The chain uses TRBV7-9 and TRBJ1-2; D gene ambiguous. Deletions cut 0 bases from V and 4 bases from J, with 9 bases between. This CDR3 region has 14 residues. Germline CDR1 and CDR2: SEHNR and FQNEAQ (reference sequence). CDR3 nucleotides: TGTGCCAGCAGCTTAGCAACGAATGCCTATGGCTACACCTTC. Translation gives CASSLATNAYGYTF.

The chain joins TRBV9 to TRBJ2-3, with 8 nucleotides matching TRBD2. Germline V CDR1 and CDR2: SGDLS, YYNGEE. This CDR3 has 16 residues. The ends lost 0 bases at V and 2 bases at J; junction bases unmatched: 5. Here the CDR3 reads CASSVVAGGVTDTQYF. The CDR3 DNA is TGTGCCAGCAGCGTAGTGGCGGGGGGAGTCACAGATACGCAGTATTTT. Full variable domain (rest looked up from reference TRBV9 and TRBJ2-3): DSGVTQTPKHLITATGQRVTLRCSPRSGDLSVYWYQQSLDQGLQFLIQYYNGEERAKGNILERFSAQQFPDLHSELNLSSLELGDSALYFCASSVVAGGVTDTQYFGPGTRLTVL.

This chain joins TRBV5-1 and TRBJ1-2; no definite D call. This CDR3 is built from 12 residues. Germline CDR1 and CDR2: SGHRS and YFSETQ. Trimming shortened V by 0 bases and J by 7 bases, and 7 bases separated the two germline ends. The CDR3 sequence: CASSLGDRGYTF. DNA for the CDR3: TGCGCCAGCAGCTTGGGGGATCGTGGCTACACCTTC.

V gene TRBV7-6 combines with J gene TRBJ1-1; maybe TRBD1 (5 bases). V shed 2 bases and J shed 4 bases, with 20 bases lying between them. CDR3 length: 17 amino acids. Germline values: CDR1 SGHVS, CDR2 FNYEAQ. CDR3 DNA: TGTGCCAGCAGCTTAAGGCCCCAGGGCAGAGAAGGCACTGAAGCTTTCTTT. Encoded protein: CASSLRPQGREGTEAFF.

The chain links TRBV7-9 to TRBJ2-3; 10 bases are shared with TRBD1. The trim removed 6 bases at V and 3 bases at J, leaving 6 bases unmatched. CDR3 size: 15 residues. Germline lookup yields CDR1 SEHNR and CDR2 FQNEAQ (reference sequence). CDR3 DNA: TGTGCCAGCAGGCCCGACAGGGGGCTAACAGATACGCAGTATTTT. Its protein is CASRPDRGLTDTQYF.

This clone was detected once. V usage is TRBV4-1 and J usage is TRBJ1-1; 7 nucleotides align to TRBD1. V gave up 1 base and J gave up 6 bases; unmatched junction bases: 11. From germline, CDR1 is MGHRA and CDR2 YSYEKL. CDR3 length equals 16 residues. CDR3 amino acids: CASSQATGSVESEAFF. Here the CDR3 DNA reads TGCGCCAGCAGCCAAGCGACAGGGTCGGTCGAGTCTGAAGCTTTCTTT.

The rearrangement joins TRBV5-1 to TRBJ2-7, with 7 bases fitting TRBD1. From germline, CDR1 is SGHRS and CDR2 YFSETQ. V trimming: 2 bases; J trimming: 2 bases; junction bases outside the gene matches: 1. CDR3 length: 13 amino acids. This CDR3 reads CASSFGQAYEQYF. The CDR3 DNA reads TGCGCCAGCAGCTTCGGACAGGCCTACGAGCAGTACTTC.

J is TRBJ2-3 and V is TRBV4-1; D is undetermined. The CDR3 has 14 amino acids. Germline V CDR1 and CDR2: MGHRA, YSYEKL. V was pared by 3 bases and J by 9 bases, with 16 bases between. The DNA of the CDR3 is TGCGCCAGCAGCCACCTATCAAGCGAAGACACGCAGTATTTT. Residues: CASSHLSSEDTQYF.

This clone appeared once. CDR3: CAWSQRGGLGNTIYF. As DNA, the CDR3 is TGTGCCTGGAGCCAACGAGGGGGCTTGGGAAACACCATATATTTT. V gene TRBV30 combines with J gene TRBJ1-3, with 7 bases that match TRBD1. Germline CDR1 GTSNPN, CDR2 SVGIG (reference sequence). Germline trimming cut 3 bases from V and 4 bases from J; bases unmatched to any gene: 9. CDR3 size: 15 residues.

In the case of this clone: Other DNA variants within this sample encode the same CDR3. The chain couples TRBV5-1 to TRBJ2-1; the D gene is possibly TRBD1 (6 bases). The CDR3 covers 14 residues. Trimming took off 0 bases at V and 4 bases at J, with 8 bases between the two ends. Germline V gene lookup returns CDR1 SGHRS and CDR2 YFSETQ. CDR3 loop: CASSLAGVYNEQFF. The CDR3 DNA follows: TGCGCCAGCAGCTTGGCAGGGGTATACAATGAGCAGTTCTTC.

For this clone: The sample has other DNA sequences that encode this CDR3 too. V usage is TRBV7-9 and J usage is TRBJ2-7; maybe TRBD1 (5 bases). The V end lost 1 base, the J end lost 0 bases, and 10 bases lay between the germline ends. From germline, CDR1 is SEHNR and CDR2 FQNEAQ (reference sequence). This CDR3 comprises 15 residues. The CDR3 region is CASSLGAGISYEQYF. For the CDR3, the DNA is TGTGCCAGCAGCTTAGGGGCAGGGATCTCCTACGAGCAGTACTTC.

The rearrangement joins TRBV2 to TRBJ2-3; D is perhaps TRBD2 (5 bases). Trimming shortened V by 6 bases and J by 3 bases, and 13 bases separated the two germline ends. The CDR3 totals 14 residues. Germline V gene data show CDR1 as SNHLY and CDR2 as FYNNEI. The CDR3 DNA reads TGTGCCAGCAGCGAGGGCACCCTGACAGATACGCAGTATTTT. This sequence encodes CASSEGTLTDTQYF.

The CDR3 protein is CASSPREGSTDTQYF. As DNA, the CDR3 is TGTGCCAGCAGCCCTCGTGAGGGGAGCACAGATACGCAGTATTTT. J is TRBJ2-3 and V is TRBV7-9; D possibly uses TRBD1 or TRBD2 (5 bases each). V lost 5 bases to trimming and J lost 0 bases, with 12 bases between them. The CDR3 spans 15 residues. CDR1 and CDR2 from the germline V gene are SEHNR and FQNEAQ (reference sequence).